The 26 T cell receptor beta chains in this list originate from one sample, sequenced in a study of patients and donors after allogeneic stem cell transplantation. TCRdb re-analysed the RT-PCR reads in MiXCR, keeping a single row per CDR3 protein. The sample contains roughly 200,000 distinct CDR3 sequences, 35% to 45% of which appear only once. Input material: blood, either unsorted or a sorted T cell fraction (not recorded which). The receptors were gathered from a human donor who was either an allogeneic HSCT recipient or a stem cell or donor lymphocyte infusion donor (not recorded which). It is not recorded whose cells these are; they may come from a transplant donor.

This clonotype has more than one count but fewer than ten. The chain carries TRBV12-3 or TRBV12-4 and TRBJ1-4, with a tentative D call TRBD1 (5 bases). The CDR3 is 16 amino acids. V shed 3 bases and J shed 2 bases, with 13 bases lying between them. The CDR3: CASSLRQGRTNEKLFF. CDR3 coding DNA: TGTGCCAGCAGTTTGCGTCAGGGCAGGACTAATGAAAAACTGTTTTTT.

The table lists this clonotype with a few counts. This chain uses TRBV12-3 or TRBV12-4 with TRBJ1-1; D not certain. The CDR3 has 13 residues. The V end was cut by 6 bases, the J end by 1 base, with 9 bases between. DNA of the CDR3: TGTGCCAGCAGCTCAAACAGGAACACTGAAGCTTTCTTT. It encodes CASSSNRNTEAFF.

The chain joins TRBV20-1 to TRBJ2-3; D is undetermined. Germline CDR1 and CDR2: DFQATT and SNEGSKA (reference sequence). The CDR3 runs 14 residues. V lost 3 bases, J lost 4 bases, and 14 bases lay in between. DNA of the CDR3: TGCAGTGCTAGCCCCGAACAAAGGGCAGATACGCAGTATTTT. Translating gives CSASPEQRADTQYF.

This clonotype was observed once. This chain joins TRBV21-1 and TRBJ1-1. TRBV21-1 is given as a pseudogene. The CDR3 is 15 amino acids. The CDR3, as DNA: TGTGCCAGCAGCAAGGGGAACCGAAGAGGGACTGAAGCTTTCTTT. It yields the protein CASSKGNRRGTEAFF.

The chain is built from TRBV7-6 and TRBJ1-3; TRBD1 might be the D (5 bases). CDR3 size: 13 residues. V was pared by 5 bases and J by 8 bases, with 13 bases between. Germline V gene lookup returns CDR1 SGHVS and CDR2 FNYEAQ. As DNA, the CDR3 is TGTGCCAGCAGCCTTGGAGGGGCAGACACCATATATTTT. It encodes CASSLGGADTIYF.

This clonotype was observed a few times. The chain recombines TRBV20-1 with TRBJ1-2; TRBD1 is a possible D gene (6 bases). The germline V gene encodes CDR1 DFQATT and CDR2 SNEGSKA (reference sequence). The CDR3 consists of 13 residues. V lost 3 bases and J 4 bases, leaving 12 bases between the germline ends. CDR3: CSASGGRSYGYTF. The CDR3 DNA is TGCAGTGCTAGCGGGGGGCGAAGCTATGGCTACACCTTC.

In DNA, the CDR3 is TGTGCCAGCAGCCCAGAGGCCGCGGTAGGCTATGGCTACACCTTC. Its protein is CASSPEAAVGYGYTF. The rearrangement links TRBV5-5 to TRBJ1-2; D is unclear. The CDR3 consists of 15 residues. V was trimmed by 4 bases and J by 4 bases, leaving 17 bases between them. Germline V gene data show CDR1 as SGHKS and CDR2 as YYEKEE (reference sequence).

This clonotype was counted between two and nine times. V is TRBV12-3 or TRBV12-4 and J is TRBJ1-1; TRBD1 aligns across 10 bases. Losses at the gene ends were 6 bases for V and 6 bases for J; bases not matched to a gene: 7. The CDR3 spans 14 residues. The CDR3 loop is CASRTGQGIAEAFF. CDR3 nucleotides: TGTGCCAGCAGGACGGGACAGGGGATCGCTGAAGCTTTCTTT.

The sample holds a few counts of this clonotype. CDR3 loop: CASSASGEAATSNTEAFF. CDR3 in DNA: TGTGCCAGCAGCGCCTCCGGGGAGGCGGCTACTTCGAACACTGAAGCTTTCTTT. The chain links TRBV9 to TRBJ1-1; D unclear. This CDR3 has 18 residues. The ends were cut back, 3 bases at V and 1 base at J, with 22 bases in the middle. Per the germline V gene, CDR1 is SGDLS and CDR2 is YYNGEE. The full variable domain, in which reference TRBV9 and TRBJ1-1 provide the parts outside the CDR3, is DSGVTQTPKHLITATGQRVTLRCSPRSGDLSVYWYQQSLDQGLQFLIQYYNGEERAKGNILERFSAQQFPDLHSELNLSSLELGDSALYFCASSASGEAATSNTEAFFGQGTRLTVV.

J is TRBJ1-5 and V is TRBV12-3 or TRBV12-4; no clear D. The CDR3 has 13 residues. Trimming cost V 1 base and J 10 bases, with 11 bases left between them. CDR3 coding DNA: TGTGCCAGCAGTTTAGGGGCGGGGTTACCCCAGCATTTT. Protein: CASSLGAGLPQHF.

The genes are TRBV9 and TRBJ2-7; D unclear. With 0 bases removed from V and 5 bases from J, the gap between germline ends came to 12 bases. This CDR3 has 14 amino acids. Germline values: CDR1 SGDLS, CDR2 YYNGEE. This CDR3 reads CASSVEQFTNEQYF. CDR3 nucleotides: TGTGCCAGCAGCGTAGAACAGTTCACTAACGAGCAGTACTTC.

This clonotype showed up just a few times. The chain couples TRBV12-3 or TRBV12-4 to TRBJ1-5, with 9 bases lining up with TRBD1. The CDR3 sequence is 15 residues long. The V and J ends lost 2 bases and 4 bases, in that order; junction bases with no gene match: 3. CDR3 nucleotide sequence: TGTGCCAGCAGTTTAAGGGACAGGGAAAATCAGCCCCAGCATTTT. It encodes CASSLRDRENQPQHF.

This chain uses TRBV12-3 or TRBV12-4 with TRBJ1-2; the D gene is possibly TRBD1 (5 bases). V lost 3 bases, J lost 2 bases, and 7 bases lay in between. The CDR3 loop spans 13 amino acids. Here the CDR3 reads CASSFNRNYGYTF. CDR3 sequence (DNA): TGTGCCAGCAGTTTCAACAGGAACTATGGCTACACCTTC.

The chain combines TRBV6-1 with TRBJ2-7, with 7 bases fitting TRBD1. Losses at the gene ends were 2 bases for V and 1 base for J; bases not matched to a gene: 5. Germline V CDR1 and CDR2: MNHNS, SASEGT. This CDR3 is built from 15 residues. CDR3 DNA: TGTGCCAGCAGTGAAACACAGGGGCGATCCTACGAGCAGTACTTC. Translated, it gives CASSETQGRSYEQYF.

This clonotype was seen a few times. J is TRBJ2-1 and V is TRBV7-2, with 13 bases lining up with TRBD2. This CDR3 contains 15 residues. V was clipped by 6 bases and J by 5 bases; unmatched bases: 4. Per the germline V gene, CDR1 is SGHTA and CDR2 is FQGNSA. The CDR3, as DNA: TGTGCCAGCAGGGTACTAGCGGGGGGGCACAATGAGCAGTTCTTC. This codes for CASRVLAGGHNEQFF.

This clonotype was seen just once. CDR3: CASSLKLQGAKGYTF. CDR3 DNA: TGTGCCAGCAGCTTAAAATTGCAGGGGGCCAAAGGCTACACCTTC. V gene TRBV7-9 combines with J gene TRBJ1-2, with TRBD1 matching 8 bases. In germline, CDR1 is SEHNR, CDR2 FQNEAQ (reference sequence). V shed 2 bases, J shed 8 bases, and the junction held 10 bases outside the gene matches. This CDR3 has 15 residues.

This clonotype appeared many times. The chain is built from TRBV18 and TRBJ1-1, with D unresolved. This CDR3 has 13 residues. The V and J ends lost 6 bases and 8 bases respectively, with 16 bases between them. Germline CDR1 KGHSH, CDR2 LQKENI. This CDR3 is CASSTSETVEAFF. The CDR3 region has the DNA TGTGCCAGCTCCACCAGTGAGACGGTCGAAGCTTTCTTT. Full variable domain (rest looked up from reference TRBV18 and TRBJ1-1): NAGVMQNPRHLVRRRGQEARLRCSPMKGHSHVYWYRQLPEEGLKFMVYLQKENIIDESGMPKERFSAEFPKEGPSILRIQQVVRGDSAAYFCASSTSETVEAFFGQGTRLTVV.

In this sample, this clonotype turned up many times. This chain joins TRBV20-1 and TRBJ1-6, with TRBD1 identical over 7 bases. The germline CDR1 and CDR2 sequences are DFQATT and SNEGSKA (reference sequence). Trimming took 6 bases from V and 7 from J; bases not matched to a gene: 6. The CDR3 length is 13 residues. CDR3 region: CSAEQGRNSPLHF. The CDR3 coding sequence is TGCAGTGCAGAACAGGGGAGAAATTCACCCCTCCACTTT.

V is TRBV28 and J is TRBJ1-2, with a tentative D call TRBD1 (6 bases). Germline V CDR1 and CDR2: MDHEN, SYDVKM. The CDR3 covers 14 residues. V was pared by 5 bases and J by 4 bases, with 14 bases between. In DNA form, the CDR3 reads TGTGCCAGCAGTACAGGGATACAGTTCTATGGCTACACCTTC. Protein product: CASSTGIQFYGYTF.

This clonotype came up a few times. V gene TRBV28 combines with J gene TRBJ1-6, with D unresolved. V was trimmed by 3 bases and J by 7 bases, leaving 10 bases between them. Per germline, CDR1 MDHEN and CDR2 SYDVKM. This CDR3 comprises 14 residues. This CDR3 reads CASSFWGWNSPLHF. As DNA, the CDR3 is TGTGCCAGCAGTTTTTGGGGTTGGAATTCACCCCTCCACTTT.

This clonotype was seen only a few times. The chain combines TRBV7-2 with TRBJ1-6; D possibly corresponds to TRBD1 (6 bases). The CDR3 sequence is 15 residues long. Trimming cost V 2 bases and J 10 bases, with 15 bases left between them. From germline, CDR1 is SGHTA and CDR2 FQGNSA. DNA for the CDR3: TGTGCCAGCAGCTTATTCCAGGGGACGGAATCACCCCTCCACTTT. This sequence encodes CASSLFQGTESPLHF.

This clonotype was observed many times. CDR3 residues: CASSRDRLYGYTF. In DNA form, the CDR3 reads TGTGCCAGCAGCCGGGACAGGCTCTATGGCTACACCTTC. The chain links TRBV12-3 or TRBV12-4 to TRBJ1-2, with 8 nucleotides matching TRBD1. V trimming: 6 bases; J trimming: 4 bases; junction bases outside the gene matches: 4. The CDR3 covers 13 residues.

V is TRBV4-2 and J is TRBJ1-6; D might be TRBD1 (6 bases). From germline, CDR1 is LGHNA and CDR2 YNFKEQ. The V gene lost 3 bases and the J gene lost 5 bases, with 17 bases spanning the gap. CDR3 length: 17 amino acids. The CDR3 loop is CASSQDRQDSNNSPLHF. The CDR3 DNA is TGTGCCAGCAGCCAGGATAGACAGGATTCAAATAATTCACCCCTCCACTTT.

The CDR3 here is CASPPAGSDITDTQYF. DNA of the CDR3: TGTGCCAGCCCACCTGCTGGGTCAGACATCACAGATACGCAGTATTTT. This rearrangement joins TRBV28 to TRBJ2-3; D is unclear. The CDR3 has 16 residues. The germline V and J ends were trimmed by 8 bases and 2 bases, with 20 bases remaining between them. CDR1 is MDHEN, CDR2 SYDVKM, per germline.

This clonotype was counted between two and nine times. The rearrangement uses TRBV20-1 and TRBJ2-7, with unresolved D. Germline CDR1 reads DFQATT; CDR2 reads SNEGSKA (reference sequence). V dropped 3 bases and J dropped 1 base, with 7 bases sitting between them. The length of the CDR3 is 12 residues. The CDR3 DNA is TGCAGTGCTAGTGTAATGTCCTACGAGCAGTACTTC. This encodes CSASVMSYEQYF.

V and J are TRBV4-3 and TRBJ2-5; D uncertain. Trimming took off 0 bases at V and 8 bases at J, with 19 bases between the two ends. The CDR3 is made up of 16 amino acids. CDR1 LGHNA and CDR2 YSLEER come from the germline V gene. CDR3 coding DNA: TGCGCCAGCAGCCAAGATTCAGTTGGAGACCCGAGAACCCAGTACTTC. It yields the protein CASSQDSVGDPRTQYF.